Shown below are 5 T cell receptor beta chains from a single sample sequenced in a study of T cell responses to AZD1222 COVID-19 vaccine. Clones were sequenced by immunoSEQ multiplex PCR, and TCRdb holds only the in-frame ones, with some missing. The sample lists about 120,000 clones; about 92% were seen once. This sample comprised peripheral blood, obtained 28 days after the second AZD1222 dose. The receptors here all came from an adult who received the AZD1222 COVID-19 vaccine.

This chain joins TRBV10-3 and TRBJ1-1; 7 positions agree with TRBD1. J was trimmed by 10 bases and V by 3 bases; bases with no gene match: 11. CDR1 and CDR2 from the germline V gene are ENHRY and SYGVKD. This CDR3 spans 14 amino acids. CDR3 in amino acids: CAISDAGTAEIAFF. In nucleotides, the CDR3 is TGTGCCATCAGTGACGCGGGGACAGCAGAAATAGCTTTCTTT.

The gene calls are TRBV5-1 and TRBJ1-1, with D uncertain. This CDR3 contains 14 residues. V was pared by 4 bases and J by 1 base, with 11 bases between. Germline V gene lookup returns CDR1 SGHRS and CDR2 YFSETQ. This CDR3 reads CASSLQSANTEAFF. CDR3 bases: TGCGCCAGCAGCCTTCAATCAGCGAACACTGAAGCTTTCTTT.

The chain uses TRBV3-1 (or the pseudogene TRBV3-2) and TRBJ2-5, with D perhaps TRBD2 (6 bases). Trimming left V 4 bases short and J 5 bases short, with 23 bases between. The CDR3 has 17 amino acids. Germline assignment: CDR1 LGHDT and CDR2 YNNKEL (reference sequence). The CDR3 protein is CASSPLGSPTTGETQYF. CDR3 sequence (DNA): TGTGCCAGCAGCCCCCTCGGGAGTCCGACCACTGGGGAGACCCAGTACTTC.

V usage is TRBV7-2 and J usage is TRBJ2-7; D gene unclear. Germline-derived CDR1 and CDR2 are SGHTA and FQGNSA. The CDR3 is 15 amino acids. Trimming cost V 5 bases and J 3 bases, with 17 bases left between them. CDR3: CASSLGGGVLYEQYF. The DNA of the CDR3 is TGTGCCAGCAGCCTAGGTGGTGGGGTGCTCTACGAGCAGTACTTC.

V gene TRBV5-6 combines with J gene TRBJ2-7; D remains ambiguous. This CDR3 comprises 14 residues. The V end lost 6 bases, the J end lost 2 bases, and 15 bases lay between the germline ends. Germline V lookup: CDR1 SGHDT, CDR2 YYEEEE. The CDR3 here is CASTPGPQAYEQYF. The CDR3 DNA is TGTGCCAGCACCCCCGGACCTCAAGCCTACGAGCAGTACTTC.